The 7 T cell receptor beta chains below come from one sample, sequenced in a study of PD-1 blockade in classical Hodgkin lymphoma. Sequenced by immunoSEQ multiplex PCR; TCRdb stores in-frame clones only, minus some. The repertoire includes tens of thousands of clones, 65% to 85% of them detected once, and around 10% sits in the top ten. Each patient relapsed following autologous stem cell transplantation, and prior brentuximab vedotin exposure differed. The source was peripheral blood mononuclear cells (PBMCs), collected at baseline. The receptors derive from a human donor with classical Hodgkin lymphoma.

The CDR3 DNA reads TGCGCCAGCAGCTTTGCTTATCGCGGCAGGAACACTGAAGCTTTCTTT. This gives the protein CASSFAYRGRNTEAFF. The chain employs TRBV5-1 and TRBJ1-1; D uncertain. V was cut by 2 bases and J by 1 base, with 15 bases left in between. Per the germline V gene, CDR1 is SGHRS and CDR2 is YFSETQ. The CDR3 totals 16 residues.

This chain joins TRBV4-2 and TRBJ2-4, with D tentatively TRBD1 or TRBD2 (5 bases each). Germline CDR1 LGHNA, CDR2 YNFKEQ. Trimming removed 0 bases at V and 6 bases at J, with 15 bases between. This CDR3 has 16 residues. In DNA, the CDR3 is TGTGCCAGCAGCCAAGATCGGGTGGGACCAGGAAACATTCAGTACTTC. As protein: CASSQDRVGPGNIQYF.

Concerning this clone: This sample includes further DNA sequences coding for the same CDR3. This chain uses TRBV30 with TRBJ2-4; D may match TRBD1 or TRBD2 (7 bases each). The ends were cut back, 5 bases at V and 6 bases at J, with 20 bases in the middle. The CDR3 is 15 residues long. In germline, CDR1 is GTSNPN, CDR2 SVGIG (reference sequence). In nucleotides, the CDR3 is TGTGCCTGGCGGGGCAGGGGGGGCTTGGGAAACATTCAGTACTTC. This sequence encodes CAWRGRGGLGNIQYF.

J is TRBJ2-7 and V is TRBV4-1; 9 bases fit TRBD1. V lost 1 base to trimming and J lost 6 bases; unmatched junction nucleotides: 13. CDR3 length equals 17 residues. Per the germline V gene, CDR1 is MGHRA and CDR2 is YSYEKL. CDR3 DNA: TGCGCCAGCAGCCAAGGCCCCTCGGGACAGGGAAAGGGCGAGCAGTACTTC. It codes for CASSQGPSGQGKGEQYF.

The chain is built from TRBV6-5 and TRBJ1-1, with D perhaps matching TRBD1 (6 bases). CDR3 length: 13 amino acids. Trimming left V 7 bases short and J 7 bases short, with 16 bases between. CDR1 is MNHEY, CDR2 SVGAGI, per germline. The CDR3 reads CASKVQGKSEAFF. CDR3 nucleotides: TGTGCCAGCAAGGTCCAGGGGAAAAGTGAAGCTTTCTTT.

The rearrangement links TRBV5-4 to TRBJ2-7; TRBD2 matches at 12 bases. V lost 2 bases, J lost 11 bases, and 8 bases stayed unmatched. Germline V gives CDR1 SGHNT, CDR2 YYREEE (reference sequence). The length of the CDR3 is 14 residues. DNA of the CDR3: TGTGCCAGCAGCTTCGATTCTAGCGGGAGGGCGAAGTACTTC. This gives the protein CASSFDSSGRAKYF.

In this sample, this clone turned up once. The V and J genes are TRBV28 and TRBJ1-5; no reliable D call. Trimming shortened V by 6 bases and J by 0 bases, and 12 bases separated the two germline ends. There are 15 residues in the CDR3. Germline V lookup: CDR1 MDHEN, CDR2 SYDVKM. The CDR3 DNA follows: TGTGCCAGCAGGTTGTTGGCCGGTAGCAATCAGCCCCAGCATTTT. Translated, it gives CASRLLAGSNQPQHF.